The rows below give T cell receptor beta chains drawn from one sample of a study of T cells in Graves' hyperthyroidism and ophthalmopathy. MiXCR, run by TCRdb on the multiplex PCR reads, gives a single entry per CDR3 protein. The repertoire holds a few hundred thousand distinct CDR3 sequences, with about 18% as singletons. Sequencing input: blood. The receptors here all came from a man between 35 and 55 years old with Graves' hyperthyroidism. Each CDR3 is given with its conserved first and last residue.

v_gene: TRBV28
len: 13
j_gene: TRBJ1-2
CDR3aa: CASSTSGRPGYTF

v_gene: TRBV3-1
len: 15
j_gene: TRBJ1-2
CDR3aa: CASSQARGYHYGYTF

v_gene: TRBV7-2
len: 15
j_gene: TRBJ2-1
CDR3aa: CASSLDRGYIDEQFF

v_gene: TRBV20-1
len: 13
j_gene: TRBJ2-7
CDR3aa: CSATAGALYEQYF

v_gene: TRBV29-1
len: 16
j_gene: TRBJ2-1
CDR3aa: CSVEEHEITTYNEQFF

v_gene: TRBV7-8
len: 15
j_gene: TRBJ2-1
CDR3aa: CASSLGLAGGDEQFF

v_gene: TRBV10-3
len: 14
j_gene: TRBJ1-2
CDR3aa: CAISAGGGNYGYTF

v_gene: TRBV2
len: 15
j_gene: TRBJ2-3
CDR3aa: CASRGRIADGDTQYF

v_gene: TRBV18
len: 14
j_gene: TRBJ1-1
CDR3aa: CASSPWTVNTEAFF

v_gene: TRBV28
len: 16
j_gene: TRBJ1-3
CDR3aa: CASSLDPGFSGNTIYF

v_gene: TRBV20-1
len: 14
j_gene: TRBJ2-6
CDR3aa: CSAEGTSGANVLTF

v_gene: TRBV20-1
len: 13
j_gene: TRBJ1-3
CDR3aa: CSAINAGGNTIYF

v_gene: TRBV3-1
len: 15
j_gene: TRBJ2-5
CDR3aa: CASRRRGKAQETQYF

v_gene: TRBV7-6
len: 12
j_gene: TRBJ2-2
CDR3aa: CASSLAVGELFF

v_gene: TRBV20-1
len: 20
j_gene: TRBJ2-1
CDR3aa: CSARPGGTSGLMSSYNEQFF

v_gene: TRBV20-1
len: 14
j_gene: TRBJ1-4
CDR3aa: CSARDQGRGEKLFF

v_gene: TRBV18
len: 14
j_gene: TRBJ2-7
CDR3aa: CASSPPSRTDEQYF

v_gene: TRBV29-1
len: 13
j_gene: TRBJ1-1
CDR3aa: CSGGAQGRTEAFF

v_gene: TRBV2
len: 12
j_gene: TRBJ1-2
CDR3aa: CASSDTGFGYTF

v_gene: TRBV29-1
len: 12
j_gene: TRBJ1-1
CDR3aa: CSVETGGTEAFF